The sample holds a few counts of the clone carrying this TCR beta chain. Its target is not known. The CDR3 runs to 14 residues. The germline gives CDR1 SEHNR, CDR2 FQNEAQ (reference sequence). V gave up 6 bases and J gave up 3 bases, with 14 bases separating them. One entry per CDR3 protein, called by TCRdb with MiXCR from the 5' RACE reads. The sample consists of about 240,000 distinct CDR3 sequences, approximately 10% of them appearing once. The data originate from a study of T-cell memory formation after mild COVID-19. Study at large: In these data, TCR clusters were largely donor specific.

Study-level points and caveats: Later expanders leaned toward CD4+, whereas clones contracting from day 15 to 85 were balanced CD4/CD8. Second-wave clones reaching peak frequency on day 37 lacked confirmed SARS-CoV-2 specificity.

The chain carries TRBV7-9 and TRBJ2-5; the D is unclear. Sequenced input: PBMCs or a T cell subset sorted from them (not recorded which). This receptor was identified in a man younger than 35 who had mild COVID-19 (a few samples of this study predate the infection). Cell type and time point are not known. The CDR3 bases are TGTGCCAGCAGTATATTGGGTACGAAAGAGACCCAGTACTTC. It encodes CASSILGTKETQYF.